This T cell receptor (beta chain) was found in a study of cytomegalovirus exposure and HLA in healthy donors. V was cut by 0 bases and J by 6 bases, with 12 bases left in between. The germline V gene encodes CDR1 MNHEY and CDR2 SMNVEV (reference sequence). The CDR3 covers 15 residues. The study ran its PCR with 60 Vbeta and 13 Jbeta primers. Measured with immunoSEQ multiplex PCR; TCRdb has only the in-frame clones, and not every one. The data show about 180,000 clones, around 81% seen once. The sequenced sample was PBMCs. The TCR was taken from a man between 35 and 55 years old in good health and CMV-seronegative. V gene TRBV27 combines with J gene TRBJ2-1; D may be TRBD2 (6 bases). The CDR3: CASSLSGLDTNEQFF. For the CDR3, the DNA is TGTGCCAGCAGTTTATCGGGACTCGACACCAATGAGCAGTTCTTC.